A single TCR beta chain is shown here with its context. V gave up 4 bases and J gave up 0 bases, with 11 bases separating them. Per germline, CDR1 KGHDR and CDR2 SFDVKD. The length of the CDR3 is 15 residues. Participants' own reports of clinical history determined their cohort assignment. The data belong to a study of blood T cell repertoires in COVID-19. Study-level background: Spain, Italy and the United States supplied samples that represented acute and convalescent COVID-19.

Data came from immunoSEQ multiplex PCR; TCRdb stores just in-frame clones and leaves some out. The table has over 200,000 clones, around 89% seen once; the top ten hold about 9.3%. The clonotype was recovered from a middle-aged man who had recovered from COVID-19. Sequenced: PBMCs or T cells enriched from blood (not recorded which). The chain uses TRBV24-1 and TRBJ1-1; D not certain. CDR3 amino acids: CATSEPEYLNTEAFF. DNA for the CDR3: TGTGCCACCAGTGAGCCTGAGTACTTGAACACTGAAGCTTTCTTT.